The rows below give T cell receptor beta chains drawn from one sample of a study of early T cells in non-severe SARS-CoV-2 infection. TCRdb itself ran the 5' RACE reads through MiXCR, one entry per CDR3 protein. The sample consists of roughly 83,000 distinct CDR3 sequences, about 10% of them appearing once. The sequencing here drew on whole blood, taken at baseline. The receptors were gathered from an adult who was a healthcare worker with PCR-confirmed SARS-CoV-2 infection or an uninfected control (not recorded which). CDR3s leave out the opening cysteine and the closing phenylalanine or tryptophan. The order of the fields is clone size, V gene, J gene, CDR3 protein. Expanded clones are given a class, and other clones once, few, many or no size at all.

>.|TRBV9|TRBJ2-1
ASSVRGLRYNEQF
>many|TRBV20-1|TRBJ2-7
SARASGSSYEQY
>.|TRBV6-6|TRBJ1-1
ASSYSAGNTEAF
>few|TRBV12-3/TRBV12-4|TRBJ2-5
ASSLLVADQETQY
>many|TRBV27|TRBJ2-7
ASSAGTSGRNEQY
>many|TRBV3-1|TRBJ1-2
ASSPPPGRAYSGYT
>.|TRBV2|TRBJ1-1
ASGRTAEAF
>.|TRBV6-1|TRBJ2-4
ASSEYDIQY
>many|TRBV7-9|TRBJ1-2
ASNPGGGGYGYT
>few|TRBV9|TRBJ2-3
ASSSHTGPDTQY
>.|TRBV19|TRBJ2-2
ASSIETSGTGELF
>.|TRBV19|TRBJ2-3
ASTPAGIAGTDTQY
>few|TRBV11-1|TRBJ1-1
ASSLEQGEWAF
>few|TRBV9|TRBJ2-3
ASSASGRGTDTQY
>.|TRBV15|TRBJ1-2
ATSRSRTDDYGYT
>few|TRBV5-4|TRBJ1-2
ASSSGTHYGYT
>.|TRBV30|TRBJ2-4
AWSVKGLAKNIQY
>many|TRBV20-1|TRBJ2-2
SARDVGGELF
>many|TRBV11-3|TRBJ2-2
ASSFGGSNTGELF
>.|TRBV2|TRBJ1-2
ASGEYGYT
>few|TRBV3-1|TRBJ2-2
ASSQDSVAGELF
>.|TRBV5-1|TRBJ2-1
ASSLNPTGEDEQF
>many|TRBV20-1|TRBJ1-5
SARDRTKFSPGKPQH
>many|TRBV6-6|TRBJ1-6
ASSSQGISLNSPLH
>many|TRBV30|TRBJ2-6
AWSVTGGSGANVLT
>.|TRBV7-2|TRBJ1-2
ASSPGGLNYGYT
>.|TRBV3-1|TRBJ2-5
ASSRASAARY
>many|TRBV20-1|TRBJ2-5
SASDALKLLRAPSETQY
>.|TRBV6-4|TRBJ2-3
ASSDSGGETDTQY
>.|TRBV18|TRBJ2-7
ASSQPVTGTSGTHEQY
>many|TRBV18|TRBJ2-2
ASSPPGLAGIQLAGELF
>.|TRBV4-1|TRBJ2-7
ASSQAPGAAYGQY
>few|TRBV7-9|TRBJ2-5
ASSTGTEETQY
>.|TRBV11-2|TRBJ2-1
ASSPAGAQVVRQF
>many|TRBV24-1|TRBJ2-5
ATSDTDKYQETQY
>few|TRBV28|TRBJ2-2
ASSLPSVWGGELF
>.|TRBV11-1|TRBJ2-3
ASSFDREAQY
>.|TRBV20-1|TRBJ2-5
SAFPTIGLIGTQY